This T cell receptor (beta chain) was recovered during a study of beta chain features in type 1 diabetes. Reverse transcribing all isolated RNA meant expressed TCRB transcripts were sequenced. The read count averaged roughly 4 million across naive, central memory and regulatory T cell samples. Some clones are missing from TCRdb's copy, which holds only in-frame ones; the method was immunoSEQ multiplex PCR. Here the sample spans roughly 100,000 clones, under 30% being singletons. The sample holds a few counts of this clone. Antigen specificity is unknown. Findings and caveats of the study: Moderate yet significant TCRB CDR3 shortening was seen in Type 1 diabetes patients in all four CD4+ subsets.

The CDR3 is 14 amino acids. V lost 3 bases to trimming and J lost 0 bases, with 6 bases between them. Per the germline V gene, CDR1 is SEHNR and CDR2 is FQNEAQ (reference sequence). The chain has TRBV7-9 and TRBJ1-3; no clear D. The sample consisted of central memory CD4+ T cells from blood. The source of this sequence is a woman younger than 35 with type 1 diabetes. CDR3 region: CASSLGSSGNTIYF. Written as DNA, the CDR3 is TGTGCCAGCAGCTTGGGCTCCTCTGGAAACACCATATATTTT.